This TCR beta chain comes out of a study of neurological immune-mediated disorders. Findings and caveats of the study: TCR-beta repertoires seemed private in all groups, with no expanded CDR3 amino acid sequences shared. Levels of TCR clonal expansion peaked in HTLV-1-associated myelopathy and reached their lowest in multiple sclerosis, under those of healthy controls.

Noted time point: technical triplicate 1. TCRdb called the 5' RACE reads again in MiXCR, with one record for every CDR3 protein. This table has around 37,000 distinct CDR3 sequences, around 10% appearing once. This clonotype occurred many times. Its antigen is unknown. V was trimmed by 4 bases and J by 7 bases, leaving 8 bases between them. This CDR3 has 11 amino acids. CDR1 is SGHRS and CDR2 is YFSETQ in the germline V gene. The TCR comes from a man between 60 and 70 years old with HTLV-1-associated myelopathy (HAM/TSP). Sequenced sample: PBMCs. The chain combines TRBV5-1 with TRBJ2-5, with TRBD2 as a possible D gene (5 bases). The CDR3 loop is CASSGRGTQYF. For the CDR3, the DNA is TGCGCCAGCAGCGGACGGGGGACCCAGTACTTC.